Below, one TCR beta chain is given with its context. This sample was taken from a study of PD-1 blockade in classical Hodgkin lymphoma. The time point was: cycle 4 day 1 (C4D1), after five to seven weeks of nivolumab. Exposure to brentuximab vedotin varied, and each patient had relapsed following autologous stem cell transplantation. The data were produced by immunoSEQ multiplex PCR, yet TCRdb's version contains in-frame clones alone and is incomplete. This sample has around 60,000 clones, with around 90% found just once. The CDR3 is made up of 15 amino acids. Germline lookup yields CDR1 LNHDA and CDR2 SQIVND (reference sequence). V gave up 5 bases and J gave up 4 bases, with 14 bases separating them.

The sequences come from peripheral blood mononuclear cells (PBMCs), collected before the fourth cycle of nivolumab. The chain is built from TRBV19 and TRBJ1-4; D gene ambiguous. This TCR derives from a human donor with classical Hodgkin lymphoma. In nucleotides, the CDR3 is TGTGCCAGTAGTGGCCGCGGCTTCCGTAATGAAAAACTGTTTTTT. This translates into CASSGRGFRNEKLFF. Looking up the rest from reference TRBV19 and TRBJ1-4 gives the full variable domain: DGGITQSPKYLFRKEGQNVTLSCEQNLNHDAMYWYRQDPGQGLRLIYYSQIVNDFQKGDIAEGYSVSREKKESFPLTVTSAQKNPTAFYLCASSGRGFRNEKLFFGSGTQLSVL.